This T cell receptor beta chain was identified during a study of CD8+CD57+ T cells in acquired aplastic anemia. The overall study: Mean DNA quantity obtained from sorted CD4+ and CD8+ cells was 2.5 to 4 ug.

According to the study, genomic DNA was the template for TCR beta VDJ and CDR3 profiling. One entry per CDR3 protein, called by TCRdb with MiXCR from the reads. Here the sample spans about 240,000 distinct CDR3 sequences, around 43% being singletons. Study-level results: Overlapping CD8+ CDR3 repertoires of patients and controls contained some 30 shared sequences.

This clonotype was counted many times. The antigen is undetermined. The V and J ends lost 5 bases and 3 bases, in that order; junction bases with no gene match: 7. Germline V gene lookup returns CDR1 SGHTA and CDR2 FQGTGA. This CDR3 contains 15 residues. Sequencing involved patients with CD8+CD57+ cell expansion previously shown by flow cytometry. As a group, the patients uniformly had severe acquired aplastic anemia. Receipt of therapy had not occurred in any patient by the time of blood sampling. The receptor was isolated from a human donor with aplastic anemia. Sequences were obtained from sorted CD4+, CD8+, or CD8+CD57+ T cells (not recorded which) from PBMCs. This chain uses TRBV7-3 with TRBJ2-1, with 7 bases aligning to TRBD2. DNA of the CDR3: TGTGCCAGCAGCCCGGGACTATCCGACTACAATGAGCAGTTCTTC. Encoded protein: CASSPGLSDYNEQFF.